The 7 T cell receptor beta chains below were found in one sample sequenced in a study of T cell responses to AZD1222 COVID-19 vaccine. Clones were sequenced by immunoSEQ multiplex PCR, and TCRdb holds only the in-frame ones, with some missing. The sample comprises more than 140,000 clones, 89% of which are singletons, and 2.5% to 3.5% rests with the top ten. This specimen consisted of peripheral blood, obtained on day 0 of AZD1222 vaccination. These receptors were taken from an adult in good health.

This clone was recorded a few times. The chain combines TRBV7-9 with TRBJ2-7; tentatively, D is TRBD2 (6 bases). CDR1 is SEHNR and CDR2 is FQNEAQ in the germline V gene (reference sequence). Trimming cost V 5 bases and J 2 bases, with 16 bases left between them. The CDR3 contains 15 residues. CDR3 DNA: TGTGCCAGCAGCCTTGCCGGGACTCGTACCTACGAGCAGTACTTC. Its protein is CASSLAGTRTYEQYF.

The CDR3 nucleotides are TGTGCCAGCAGAGGAGACGGGACGGGGTATGGCTACACCTTC. Protein product: CASRGDGTGYGYTF. The chain uses TRBV2 and TRBJ1-2; D is possibly TRBD1 (5 bases). The CDR3 totals 14 residues. V lost 6 bases, J lost 5 bases, and 16 bases lay in between. Germline V gene lookup returns CDR1 SNHLY and CDR2 FYNNEI.

J is TRBJ2-7 and V is TRBV12-3 or TRBV12-4, with D possibly TRBD2 on 5 matching bases. The V and J ends lost 3 bases and 5 bases respectively, with 11 bases between them. The CDR3 length is 13 residues. In DNA, the CDR3 is TGTGCCAGCAGTTTGTTTCCGGGGAACGAGCAGTACTTC. It yields the protein CASSLFPGNEQYF.

V usage is TRBV3-1 (or the pseudogene TRBV3-2) and J usage is TRBJ1-2, with D unresolved. This CDR3 region has 15 residues. Trimming removed 0 bases from V and 8 bases from J, with 16 bases in between. CDR1 is LGHDT, CDR2 YNNKEL, per germline (reference sequence). In DNA form, the CDR3 reads TGTGCCAGCAGCCAAGATGTTACGGAGCTGGGAGGCTACACCTTC. Its protein is CASSQDVTELGGYTF.

This chain joins TRBV5-4 and TRBJ2-3, with 10 bases identical to TRBD2. This CDR3 comprises 16 residues. Looked up from germline, CDR1 is SGHNT and CDR2 is YYREEE (reference sequence). The V gene end was trimmed by 4 bases and the J gene end by 0 bases; junction bases not matched to a gene: 5. The CDR3 DNA sequence: TGTGCCAGCAGCCCTAGCGGGGGCACTAGCACAGATACGCAGTATTTT. Its translation is CASSPSGGTSTDTQYF.

The chain employs TRBV19 and TRBJ1-3; the D gene is possibly TRBD1 (6 bases). The length of the CDR3 is 17 residues. The V end lost 4 bases, the J end lost 4 bases, and 20 bases lay between the germline ends. Germline values: CDR1 LNHDA, CDR2 SQIVND (reference sequence). The CDR3 loop is CASSSPGQPRYGNTIYF. The CDR3 DNA reads as TGTGCCAGTAGTAGTCCCGGACAGCCAAGATACGGAAACACCATATATTTT.

The chain combines TRBV18 with TRBJ2-1; possibly TRBD1 for D (7 bases). Trimming shortened V by 6 bases and J by 4 bases, and 13 bases separated the two germline ends. The V gene's germline CDR1 is KGHSH and CDR2 LQKENI. The CDR3 spans 14 residues. Here the CDR3 DNA reads TGTGCCAGCTCGCGGGACAGAGAGTACAATGAGCAGTTCTTC. As protein: CASSRDREYNEQFF.